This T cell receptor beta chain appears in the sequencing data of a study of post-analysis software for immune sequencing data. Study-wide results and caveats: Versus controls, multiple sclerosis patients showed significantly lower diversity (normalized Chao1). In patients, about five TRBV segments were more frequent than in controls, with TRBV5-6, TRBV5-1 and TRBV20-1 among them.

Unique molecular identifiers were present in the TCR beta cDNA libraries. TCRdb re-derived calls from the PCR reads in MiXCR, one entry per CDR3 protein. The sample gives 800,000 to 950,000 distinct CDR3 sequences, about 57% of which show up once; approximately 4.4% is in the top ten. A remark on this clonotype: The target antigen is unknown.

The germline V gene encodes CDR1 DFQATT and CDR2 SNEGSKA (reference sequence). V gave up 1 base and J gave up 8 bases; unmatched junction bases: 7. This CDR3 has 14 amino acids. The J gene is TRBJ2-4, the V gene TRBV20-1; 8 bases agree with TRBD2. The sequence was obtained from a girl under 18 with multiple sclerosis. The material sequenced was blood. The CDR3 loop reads CSARAPGGSYIQYF. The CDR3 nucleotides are TGCAGTGCTAGAGCCCCGGGGGGGAGTTACATTCAGTACTTC.